These 21 T cell receptor beta chains were sequenced from one sample in a study of blood T cells in healthy people across ages. The second PCR ran roughly 7 to 12 cycles with a sample-barcoded 5' primer and J-beta primers. TCRdb called the 5' RACE reads again in MiXCR, with one record for every CDR3 protein. The sample carries around 800,000 distinct CDR3 sequences, 50% to 65% recorded once. What was sequenced was blood. These receptor sequences come from an elderly man in good health.

This clonotype showed up just a few times. The V call is TRBV29-1, the J call TRBJ2-1, with D maybe TRBD2 (5 bases). Germline assignment: CDR1 SQVTM and CDR2 ANQGSEA. The CDR3 covers 14 residues. Trimming cost V 4 bases and J 2 bases, with 12 bases left between them. DNA of the CDR3: TGCAGCGTTGCGGAAACCGGGACCTACAATGAGCAGTTCTTC. It encodes CSVAETGTYNEQFF.

The V gene is TRBV5-6, the J gene TRBJ2-2; 8 nucleotides agree with TRBD1. In germline, CDR1 is SGHDT, CDR2 YYEEEE. J lost 7 bases, V lost 4 bases, and 6 bases had no gene match. The length of the CDR3 is 14 residues. The CDR3 nucleotides read TGTGCCAGCAGCCGGACAGGGCTGTACGGGGAGCTGTTTTTT. It specifies CASSRTGLYGELFF.

The rearrangement joins TRBV7-6 to TRBJ2-4; D call uncertain. The J call may be faulty, since TRBJ2-5 better matches the DNA end. The CDR3 covers 14 residues. Germline CDR1 and CDR2: SGHVS and FNYEAQ. Here the CDR3 reads CASSFLLQAETQYF. CDR3 nucleotides: TGTGCCAGCAGCTTCCTCCTGCAAGCTGAGACCCAGTACTTC.

The chain links TRBV6-1 to TRBJ2-1; D may be TRBD2 (6 bases). Germline values: CDR1 MNHNS, CDR2 SASEGT. The CDR3 spans 13 residues. Trimming took off 9 bases at V and 2 bases at J, with 11 bases between the two ends. CDR3 nucleotide sequence: TGTGCCAGTAGCGGTATCCCCTACAATGAGCAGTTCTTC. As protein: CASSGIPYNEQFF.

This clonotype showed up just a few times. The chain carries TRBV9 and TRBJ2-7; 12 nucleotides line up with TRBD2. The CDR3 has 15 amino acids. The V and J ends lost 3 bases and 6 bases, in that order; junction bases with no gene match: 7. Per the germline V gene, CDR1 is SGDLS and CDR2 is YYNGEE. The CDR3 loop reads CASSALLAGGGEQYF. CDR3 nucleotides: TGTGCCAGCAGCGCCCTGCTAGCGGGAGGGGGCGAGCAGTACTTC.

This clonotype was seen more than once but under ten times. The V gene is TRBV6-6, the J gene TRBJ2-7, with unresolved D. Germline V gives CDR1 MNHNY, CDR2 SVGAGI (reference sequence). There are 15 residues in the CDR3. Between the trimmed V and J ends, which lost 4 bases and 7 bases, there was a span of 20 bases. The CDR3 is CASSSSSPWPREQYF. The CDR3 DNA sequence: TGTGCCAGCAGTTCTTCTTCCCCGTGGCCACGGGAGCAGTACTTC.

This clonotype has only a few counts. This chain connects TRBV20-1 to TRBJ2-1, with 8 positions matching TRBD2. CDR1 and CDR2 (germline): DFQATT, SNEGSKA (reference sequence). Trimming cost V 0 bases and J 5 bases; bases outside gene matches: 6. The CDR3 loop spans 15 amino acids. CDR3 nucleotides: TGCAGTGCTAGAGACGCGACCGGGGGGGACAATGAGCAGTTCTTC. It specifies CSARDATGGDNEQFF.

The genes are TRBV7-9 and TRBJ1-6, with D perhaps TRBD1 (5 bases). Germline values: CDR1 SEHNR, CDR2 FQNEAQ (reference sequence). Trimming removed 5 bases at V and 6 bases at J, with 11 bases between. The CDR3 is 14 amino acids. The CDR3 loop is CASSPRGTNSPLHF. The DNA of the CDR3 is TGTGCCAGCAGCCCCCGGGGGACTAATTCACCCCTCCACTTT.

This clonotype was seen only a few times. The chain links TRBV9 to TRBJ2-5; 7 nucleotides agree with TRBD2. This CDR3 has 15 residues. Germline V gives CDR1 SGDLS, CDR2 YYNGEE. V lost 2 bases, J lost 1 base, and 5 bases stayed unmatched. CDR3 region: CASSVGGGTQETQYF. The CDR3 DNA sequence: TGTGCCAGCAGCGTGGGCGGGGGTACCCAAGAGACCCAGTACTTC.

The rearrangement uses TRBV4-2 and TRBJ2-1, with TRBD2 identical over 11 bases. The CDR3 runs 17 residues. The V and J ends lost 8 bases and 3 bases, in that order; junction bases with no gene match: 12. In germline, CDR1 is LGHNA, CDR2 YNFKEQ. CDR3 protein: CASGPGLAVPGYNEQFF. DNA for the CDR3: TGTGCCAGCGGACCGGGACTAGCGGTGCCAGGCTACAATGAGCAGTTCTTC.

This clonotype has more than one count but fewer than ten. The chain is built from TRBV6-6 and TRBJ2-3; possible D gene TRBD2, 5 bases. CDR1 is MNHNY, CDR2 SVGAGI, per germline (reference sequence). Trimming removed 6 bases at V and 4 bases at J, with 14 bases between. The CDR3 length is 14 residues. CDR3 amino acids: CASRPGGSSDTQYF. CDR3 in DNA: TGTGCCAGCAGGCCCGGAGGTTCATCAGATACGCAGTATTTT.

The chain has TRBV3-1 and TRBJ1-2; D is perhaps TRBD1 (6 bases). V gave up 5 bases and J gave up 7 bases, with 17 bases separating them. CDR1 and CDR2 from the germline V gene are LGHDT and YNNKEL (reference sequence). CDR3 length: 14 amino acids. For the CDR3, the DNA is TGTGCCAGCAGCGACCAGGGGTGGGGAAGTGGCTACACCTTC. This codes for CASSDQGWGSGYTF.

The gene calls are TRBV25-1 and TRBJ2-3; no reliable D call. V lost 6 bases to trimming and J lost 0 bases, with 4 bases between them. The CDR3 runs 12 residues. Germline V gene data show CDR1 as MGHDK and CDR2 as SYGVNS. The CDR3, as DNA: TGTGCCAGCAGGGACAGCACAGATACGCAGTATTTT. Translating gives CASRDSTDTQYF.

V usage is TRBV5-1 and J usage is TRBJ2-1; D is undetermined. The CDR3 extends over 15 amino acids. Trimming took off 4 bases at V and 2 bases at J, with 13 bases between the two ends. Germline V gene data show CDR1 as SGHRS and CDR2 as YFSETQ. The CDR3 DNA sequence: TGCGCCAGCAGCATGGATGTTTCCCCCTACAATGAGCAGTTCTTC. It specifies CASSMDVSPYNEQFF.

This clonotype was counted at least ten times. V usage is TRBV29-1 and J usage is TRBJ2-7; D not certain. Germline values: CDR1 SQVTM, CDR2 ANQGSEA. Trimming took 4 bases from V and 1 from J, leaving 11 bases between them. This CDR3 contains 13 residues. The CDR3 nucleotides are TGCAGCGTTGCTACAGTCCTTTCCTACGAGCAGTACTTC. Translation gives CSVATVLSYEQYF.

This clonotype was counted a few times. This chain joins TRBV29-1 and TRBJ2-7; 10 bases map to TRBD1. The CDR3 extends over 14 amino acids. J was trimmed by 2 bases and V by 7 bases; bases with no gene match: 8. Germline assignment: CDR1 SQVTM and CDR2 ANQGSEA. This chain's CDR3 is CSAKEGQGPYEQYF. CDR3 coding DNA: TGCAGCGCCAAAGAGGGACAGGGGCCCTACGAGCAGTACTTC.

This clonotype was detected only a few times. The V call is TRBV15, the J call TRBJ1-2; D possibly corresponds to TRBD1 (5 bases). CDR3 size: 14 residues. Trimming took 0 bases from V and 7 from J, leaving 12 bases between them. CDR1 and CDR2 from the germline V gene are LNHNV and YYDKDF (reference sequence). This CDR3 reads CATSRDPTVGGYTF. The CDR3 DNA reads as TGTGCCACCAGCAGAGATCCGACAGTGGGTGGCTACACCTTC.

As DNA, the CDR3 is TGTGCCAGCAGTGCGGTAGGGGCGTGGAGCTCCTACGAGCAGTACTTC. As protein: CASSAVGAWSSYEQYF. The chain links TRBV28 to TRBJ2-7; D perhaps matches TRBD1 (5 bases). The CDR3 is made up of 16 amino acids. CDR1 is MDHEN, CDR2 SYDVKM, per germline. V was cut by 5 bases and J by 0 bases, with 17 bases left in between.

V and J are TRBV20-1 and TRBJ2-4; tentatively, D is TRBD1 or TRBD2 (5 bases each). Judging by the DNA end, TRBJ2-7 fits better; the J call may be wrong. CDR1 and CDR2 from the germline V gene are DFQATT and SNEGSKA (reference sequence). CDR3 length: 12 residues. In nucleotides, the CDR3 is TGCAGTGCTAGATGGGGGTCCTACGAGCAGTACTTC. Translated: CSARWGSYEQYF.

The V and J genes are TRBV18 and TRBJ2-7; D unresolved. V gave up 3 bases and J gave up 1 base, with 7 bases separating them. Germline V CDR1 and CDR2: KGHSH, LQKENI. The CDR3 is 13 amino acids. CDR3 loop: CASSPRASYEQYF. The CDR3, as DNA: TGTGCCAGCTCACCCCGGGCTTCCTACGAGCAGTACTTC.

The V call is TRBV29-1, the J call TRBJ1-1; 9 bases align to TRBD1. This CDR3 is 14 amino acids long. Germline CDR1 is SQVTM and CDR2 is ANQGSEA. V shed 3 bases, J shed 8 bases, and the junction held 10 bases outside the gene matches. CDR3 in DNA: TGCAGCGTTGAGGCAACGACAGGGGGGCCAGAAGCTTTCTTT. Amino acid sequence: CSVEATTGGPEAFF.